This T cell receptor beta chain was observed in a study of lymphopenia after photon versus proton radiotherapy. Study-wide results and limits: Photon-treated patients lost naive T cells and TCR diversity; proton-treated stayed stable. Authors raise, but do not show, better survival with proton therapy.

A remark on this clone: The target antigen is unknown.

The data were produced by immunoSEQ multiplex PCR, yet TCRdb's version contains in-frame clones alone and is incomplete. The table has around 20,000 clones, roughly 85% seen once. V was pared by 5 bases and J by 0 bases, with 7 bases of the junction left unmatched. The CDR3 has 16 amino acids. Germline V gene lookup returns CDR1 SGHTA and CDR2 FQGTGA. The chain employs TRBV7-3 and TRBJ1-3, with TRBD1 matching over 7 bases. This sequence was found in a man in his 60s with pancreatic cancer. The sequenced sample was peripheral blood, obtained from a patient treated with photon-based radiotherapy. CDR3 in amino acids: CASSPNYRGSGNTIYF. CDR3 in DNA: TGTGCCAGCAGCCCAAACTACAGGGGCTCTGGAAACACCATATATTTT.